The table lists the clone carrying this T cell receptor (beta chain) with many counts. Its antigen is as yet unknown. The CDR3 length is 17 residues. The V gene lost 6 bases and the J gene lost 3 bases, with 23 bases spanning the gap. Looked up from germline, CDR1 is SNHLY and CDR2 is FYNNEI. Time point described: newly diagnosed GD, antithyroid drugs for less than 3 months. From PBMCs, RNA was extracted and then used to make the TCR library. This sample was included in a study of regulatory T cells in long-lasting Graves disease. Study overall: Graves' patients, newly diagnosed, had taken antithyroid drugs under 3 months.

Study-level points and caveats: Persistent disease showed a preference for TRBV28, TRBJ1-2 and TRBJ2-5.

Investigators prepared the TCR beta libraries by applying iRepertoire HTBI primers and Arm-PCR of CDR3 regions. Via MiXCR, TCRdb re-called the multiplex PCR reads, giving one row per CDR3 protein. The sample has approximately 470,000 distinct CDR3 sequences; around 15% are singletons. These data were likewise used in another study, on T cells in Graves' hyperthyroidism and ophthalmopathy. From that report: Blood also carried most thyroid clonotypes expanded above 0.001. Ophthalmopathy and stable hyperthyroidism were separated by a 13 V-J model.

The TCR sequence derives from a man aged 40-49 years with Graves disease. The material sequenced was peripheral blood mononuclear cells (PBMCs), taken at new diagnosis, from a patient treated with antithyroid drugs. The chain combines TRBV2 with TRBJ1-1; D remains ambiguous. CDR3 in amino acids: CASRVTGQKAGYTEAFF. The CDR3, as DNA: TGTGCCAGCAGAGTAACCGGGCAGAAAGCCGGGTACACTGAAGCTTTCTTT.